The 2 T cell receptor beta chains in this list originate from one sample, sequenced in a study of monozygotic twins with inflammatory bowel disease. TCRdb reprocessed the 5' RACE reads; each CDR3 protein has one entry and no DNA is given. The repertoire table contains about 300,000 distinct CDR3 sequences. The sample comprised blood. These receptors came from a human donor with ulcerative colitis or Crohn's disease, or a healthy co-twin of an affected twin (not recorded which).

This chain joins TRBV11-1 and TRBJ2-3; with no DNA, the TCRdb D assignment of TRBD2 cannot be verified. The CDR3 is made up of 18 amino acids. Germline V gene data show CDR1 as SGHAT and CDR2 as FQDESV (reference sequence). CDR3 loop: CASSLVPVLAGVSDTQYF.

The rearrangement joins TRBV7-2 to TRBJ2-7; TCRdb calls TRBD1, which cannot be checked without DNA. The CDR3 contains 14 residues. Germline CDR1 is SGHTA and CDR2 is FQGNSA. CDR3 amino acids: CASRSGQGSFEQYF.